The 5 T cell receptor beta chains presented below share a single source sample, sequenced in a study of tumor-infiltrating lymphocytes in primary liver carcinoma. With a constant-region primer, TCR beta cDNA was made from approximately 500 ng of total RNA. Modified slightly, ARM-PCR produced TCR beta libraries over three nested multiplex PCR rounds. TRBV1-TRBV30 forward primers paired with a C-beta reverse primer drove the first two PCR rounds, around 9 cycles each. TCRdb itself ran the multiplex PCR reads through MiXCR, one entry per CDR3 protein. The sample carries about 50,000 distinct CDR3 sequences, about 80% recorded once. Each 20-30 mg portion of unsorted bulk tissue served as the source for co-extraction of RNA and DNA. Sequencing used liver tumor tissue from sampling region 5. This sample's subset: tumor region T5, tumor centre. The receptor set was obtained from a man between 40 and 49 years old with primary liver carcinoma and hepatitis B virus infection.

The chain recombines TRBV10-2 with TRBJ2-3; 9 nucleotides line up with TRBD2. There are 17 residues in the CDR3. The ends lost 2 bases at V and 4 bases at J; junction bases unmatched: 10. Germline-derived CDR1 and CDR2 are WSHSY and SAAADI. In nucleotides, the CDR3 is TGCGCCAGCAGTGAGCTACAGGGACTAGCTAACTCAGATACGCAGTATTTT. Protein: CASSELQGLANSDTQYF.

Remarks on this clonotype: At one end the junction does not follow the germline gene, possibly because of a read error. This sequence joins TRBV6-5 and TRBJ2-3, with 7 bases fitting TRBD2. The CDR3 is made up of 15 amino acids. CDR1 is MNHEY and CDR2 is SVGAGI in the germline V gene. CDR3 residues: CASNPGLAVTDTRYF. For the CDR3, the DNA is TGTGCCAGCAACCCAGGCCTAGCGGTAACAGATACGCGGTATTTT.

This clonotype has a handful of counts. Relative to the germline gene, one junction end is altered; a read error may explain this. This chain joins TRBV7-2 and TRBJ2-6; TRBD1 might be the D (5 bases). The germline V gene has CDR1 SGHTA and CDR2 FQGNSA. The CDR3 spans 14 residues. CDR3 sequence reads: CASTLNPGANILTF. CDR3 DNA sequence: TGTGCCAGCACGCTTAATCCTGGGGCCAACATCCTGACTTTC.

V usage is TRBV11-1 and J usage is TRBJ2-3; D is undetermined. Germline values: CDR1 SGHAT, CDR2 FQDESV (reference sequence). Trimming took off 4 bases at V and 2 bases at J, with 25 bases between the two ends. The CDR3 consists of 19 residues. The CDR3 sequence is CASSSWGSSVGALTDTQYF. As DNA, the CDR3 is TGTGCCAGCAGCTCTTGGGGAAGCTCCGTTGGAGCCCTCACAGATACGCAGTATTTT.

This clonotype was counted a single time. At one of its ends the junction is not consistent with the germline gene, which may arise from a read error. The chain joins TRBV11-1 to TRBJ2-7; TRBD2 is a possible D gene (6 bases). The CDR3 covers 15 residues. CDR1 SGHAT and CDR2 FQDESV come from the germline V gene (reference sequence). CDR3 nucleotides: TGTGTTAGCAGCTTAACGGGATCGGGAGAATACGAGCAGCACTTC. As protein: CVSSLTGSGEYEQHF.